The 18 T cell receptor beta chains given below trace back to one sample, sequenced in a study of T cell repertoires in cytomegalovirus infection. TCRdb redid the calling of the reads with MiXCR, one entry per CDR3 protein. The sample consists of a few hundred thousand distinct CDR3 sequences, just under 40% of them appearing once. These receptors' antigens are unknown. The material sequenced was cultured PBMCs, taken from culture after CMV antigen stimulation. The source is a human donor in good health (CMV status not recorded). Some clones in this sample may be carry-over from other donors' samples.

The CDR3 loop reads CASSQEQGPQHF. The CDR3 nucleotides read TGTGCCAGCAGCCAAGAACAAGGGCCCCAGCATTTT. V and J are TRBV14 and TRBJ1-5; D is ambiguous. Germline CDR1 reads SGHDN; CDR2 reads FVKESK. CDR3 length: 12 amino acids. V was clipped by 0 bases and J by 9 bases, with 6 bases between them.

V usage is TRBV20-1 and J usage is TRBJ1-1, with D possibly TRBD1 on 5 matching bases. The length of the CDR3 is 12 residues. Germline V gene sequence: CDR1 DFQATT, CDR2 SNEGSKA (reference sequence). Trimming took 2 bases from V and 3 from J, leaving 7 bases between them. This CDR3 reads CSARRGDTEAFF. As DNA, the CDR3 is TGCAGTGCTAGACGAGGGGACACTGAAGCTTTCTTT.

This clonotype was observed a handful of times. The chain joins TRBV7-9 to TRBJ2-7; 7 positions match TRBD1. With V trimmed by 5 bases and J by 3 bases, 4 bases remained unmatched. Germline V gene data show CDR1 as SEHNR and CDR2 as FQNEAQ (reference sequence). CDR3 length: 13 amino acids. The CDR3 protein is CASSPRQGYEQYF. CDR3 DNA: TGTGCCAGCAGCCCACGACAGGGCTACGAGCAGTACTTC.

The chain is built from TRBV10-1 and TRBJ2-5; 7 bases are shared with TRBD2. Germline CDR1 reads WNHNN; CDR2 reads SYGVQD (reference sequence). V was clipped by 9 bases and J by 2 bases; unmatched bases: 9. This CDR3 contains 14 residues. CDR3 in DNA: TGCGCCAGGGACCAACTAGCGTTTCAAGAGACCCAGTACTTC. Translation: CARDQLAFQETQYF.

The V call is TRBV12-5, the J call TRBJ2-6; D might be TRBD1 (6 bases). V gave up 6 bases and J gave up 4 bases, with 19 bases separating them. The germline CDR1 and CDR2 sequences are LGHNT and FRNRAP. The CDR3 has 17 amino acids. CDR3 sequence: CASGEDSRGLGANVLTF. The CDR3 DNA follows: TGTGCTAGTGGCGAGGACAGCCGAGGGTTGGGGGCCAACGTCCTGACTTTC.

The chain uses TRBV10-3 and TRBJ2-1; 8 bases agree with TRBD1. The CDR3 has 16 amino acids. Germline CDR1 is ENHRY and CDR2 is SYGVKD. Losses at the gene ends were 0 bases for V and 6 bases for J; bases not matched to a gene: 7. The CDR3: CAISESQGAMGNEQFF. For the CDR3, the DNA is TGTGCCATCAGTGAGTCTCAGGGGGCGATGGGCAATGAGCAGTTCTTC.

The chain has TRBV12-3 or TRBV12-4 and TRBJ1-4; 8 nucleotides match TRBD1. Germline trimming cut 5 bases from V and 6 bases from J; bases unmatched to any gene: 8. This CDR3 has 15 residues. In nucleotides, the CDR3 is TGTGCCAGCAGTCCGAACAGGGGGATATATGAAAAACTGTTTTTT. The encoded protein is CASSPNRGIYEKLFF.

This clonotype was observed a handful of times. This chain links TRBV7-8 with TRBJ2-2, with D unclear. This CDR3 has 11 amino acids. Trimming shortened V by 6 bases and J by 6 bases, and 5 bases separated the two germline ends. Germline lookup yields CDR1 SGHVS and CDR2 FQNEAQ. The CDR3 DNA reads as TGTGCCAGCAGGCTGGCCGGGGAGCTGTTTTTT. Translated, it gives CASRLAGELFF. Full variable domain (remainder filled in from reference TRBV7-8 and TRBJ2-2): GAGVSQSPRYKVAKRGQDVALRCDPISGHVSLFWYQQALGQGPEFLTYFQNEAQLDKSGLPSDRFFAERPEGSVSTLKIQRTQQEDSAVYLCASRLAGELFFGEGSRLTVL.

This clonotype was observed a few times. This sequence joins TRBV11-3 and TRBJ2-2; 7 nucleotides line up with TRBD1. With V trimmed by 5 bases and J by 7 bases, 7 bases remained unmatched. Per germline, CDR1 SGHNT and CDR2 YENEEA. The CDR3 is 14 residues long. CDR3 bases: TGTGCCAGCAGCCGACAGGGATTGAGCGGGGAGCTGTTTTTT. This translates into CASSRQGLSGELFF. Looking up the rest from reference TRBV11-3 and TRBJ2-2 gives the full variable domain: EAGVVQSPRYKIIEKKQPVAFWCNPISGHNTLYWYLQNLGQGPELLIRYENEEAVDDSQLPKDRFSAERLKGVDSTLKIQPAELGDSAVYLCASSRQGLSGELFFGEGSRLTVL.

This clonotype was seen repeatedly, ten times or more. The chain recombines TRBV7-2 with TRBJ2-3; no reliable D call. This CDR3 comprises 19 residues. Germline-derived CDR1 and CDR2 are SGHTA and FQGNSA. V was cut by 0 bases and J by 4 bases, with 23 bases left in between. The CDR3 DNA follows: TGTGCCAGCAGCTTAGCGAGTACCAGTCTCAAGGCCGGCGCAGATACGCAGTATTTT. Protein product: CASSLASTSLKAGADTQYF. Full variable domain (missing parts from reference TRBV7-2 and TRBJ2-3): GAGVSQSPSNKVTEKGKDVELRCDPISGHTALYWYRQSLGQGLEFLIYFQGNSAPDKSGLPSDRFSAERTGGSVSTLTIQRTQQEDSAVYLCASSLASTSLKAGADTQYFGPGTRLTVL.

V is TRBV6-2 or TRBV6-3 and J is TRBJ2-7, with 8 positions matching TRBD1. V lost 6 bases to trimming and J lost 0 bases; unmatched junction nucleotides: 10. The germline CDR1 and CDR2 sequences are MNHEY and SVGEGT. The CDR3 loop spans 16 amino acids. The CDR3, as DNA: TGTGCCAGCAGCCCCTTAGACAGGGGCATCTCCTACGAGCAGTACTTC. This translates into CASSPLDRGISYEQYF.

The V gene is TRBV7-6, the J gene TRBJ2-3, with D perhaps matching TRBD2 (6 bases). The V gene's germline CDR1 is SGHVS and CDR2 FNYEAQ. The CDR3 runs 14 residues. V was cut by 4 bases and J by 4 bases, with 12 bases left in between. DNA of the CDR3: TGTGCCAGCAGCTCACTGACTAGTTCAGATACGCAGTATTTT. This gives the protein CASSSLTSSDTQYF.

The chain uses TRBV27 and TRBJ2-5; unclear D gene. CDR1 MNHEY and CDR2 SMNVEV come from the germline V gene (reference sequence). Between the trimmed V and J ends, which lost 6 bases and 5 bases, there was a span of 13 bases. There are 13 residues in the CDR3. CDR3 in amino acids: CASSRTDGETQYF. The CDR3 coding sequence is TGTGCCAGCAGCCGCACGGACGGGGAGACCCAGTACTTC.

The table lists this clonotype with a few counts. V and J are TRBV6-1 and TRBJ1-4; 7 bases line up with TRBD1. From germline, CDR1 is MNHNS and CDR2 SASEGT. This CDR3 spans 14 amino acids. V trimming: 7 bases; J trimming: 8 bases; junction bases outside the gene matches: 10. The CDR3 nucleotides read TGTGCCAGCAAATCAGGGGGGATACGGGAAAAACTGTTTTTT. It specifies CASKSGGIREKLFF.

The chain is built from TRBV19 and TRBJ2-7; D is unclear. This CDR3 contains 14 residues. V lost 7 bases and J lost 2, with 15 bases in between. The germline CDR1 and CDR2 sequences are LNHDA and SQIVND (reference sequence). The CDR3 DNA follows: TGTGCCAGTAACGGTAAGGGCTACGCCTACGAGCAGTACTTC. Translating gives CASNGKGYAYEQYF.

The genes are TRBV7-6 and TRBJ2-2; D might be TRBD1 (6 bases). The CDR3 totals 17 residues. V shed 5 bases and J shed 6 bases, with 22 bases lying between them. The germline V gene encodes CDR1 SGHVS and CDR2 FNYEAQ. CDR3: CASSPRADRPRAGELFF. CDR3 bases: TGTGCCAGCAGCCCGAGGGCTGACAGGCCTAGGGCCGGGGAGCTGTTTTTT.

This chain uses TRBV7-9 with TRBJ1-4; TRBD1 might be the D (6 bases). V shed 5 bases and J shed 8 bases, with 18 bases lying between them. The CDR3 consists of 15 residues. Germline CDR1 is SEHNR and CDR2 is FQNEAQ (reference sequence). For the CDR3, the DNA is TGTGCCAGCAGCGCCCCGCAGGGGCCTGGAGAAAAACTGTTTTTT. Translated: CASSAPQGPGEKLFF.

V and J are TRBV28 and TRBJ2-7; the match to TRBD2 covers 9 bases. V shed 10 bases, J shed 0 bases, and the junction held 13 bases outside the gene matches. CDR1 is MDHEN and CDR2 is SYDVKM in the germline V gene. CDR3 length equals 16 residues. The CDR3: CATRDSGGTSSYEQYF. CDR3 sequence (DNA): TGTGCCACCCGGGACAGCGGGGGGACGAGCTCCTACGAGCAGTACTTC.